This T cell receptor beta chain was retrieved from a study of blood T cells in healthy people across ages. Study outcomes and limitations: Researchers judged that diversity estimates from one million T cells fell short of true values.

From germline, CDR1 is MDHEN and CDR2 SYDVKM. Trimming cost V 3 bases and J 2 bases; bases outside gene matches: 3. This CDR3 is 16 amino acids long. Points on this clonotype: What it binds is unknown.

A second PCR, run for roughly 7 to 12 cycles, used a sample-barcoded 5' primer plus a J-beta primer mix. TCRdb re-derived calls from the 5' RACE reads in MiXCR, one entry per CDR3 protein. The data show 790,000 or so distinct CDR3 sequences, more than 55% seen once. Donors ranged from about 6 to 95 years old and were healthy Caucasians in Russia. Investigators took about 9.4 milliliters of peripheral blood from every donor. This chain uses TRBV28 with TRBJ2-1, with 11 bases aligning to TRBD2. The source of this sequence is a man aged 35 to 55 in good health. Sequencing used blood. This CDR3 is CASSFTSGSPYNEQFF. The CDR3 coding sequence is TGTGCCAGCAGTTTTACTAGCGGGAGTCCCTACAATGAGCAGTTCTTC.